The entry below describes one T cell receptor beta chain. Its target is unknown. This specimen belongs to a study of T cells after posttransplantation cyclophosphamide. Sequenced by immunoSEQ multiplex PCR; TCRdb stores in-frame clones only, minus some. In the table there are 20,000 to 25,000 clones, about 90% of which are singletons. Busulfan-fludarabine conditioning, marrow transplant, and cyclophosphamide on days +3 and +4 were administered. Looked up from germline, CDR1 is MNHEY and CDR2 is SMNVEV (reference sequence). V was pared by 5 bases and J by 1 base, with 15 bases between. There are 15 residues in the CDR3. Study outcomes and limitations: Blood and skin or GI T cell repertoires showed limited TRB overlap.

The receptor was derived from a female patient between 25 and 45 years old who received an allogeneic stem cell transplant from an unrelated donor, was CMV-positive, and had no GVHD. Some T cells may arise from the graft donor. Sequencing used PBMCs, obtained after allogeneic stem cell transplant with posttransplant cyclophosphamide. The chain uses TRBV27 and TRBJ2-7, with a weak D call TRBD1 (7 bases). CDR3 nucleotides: TGTGCCAGCAGTCCCGGGCAGGGGGGTTCCTACGAGCAGTACTTC. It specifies CASSPGQGGSYEQYF.